These 13 T cell receptor beta chains were sequenced from one sample in a study of OX40 agonist ivuxolimab in advanced cancers. Sequenced by immunoSEQ multiplex PCR; TCRdb stores in-frame clones only, minus some. The data contain more than 95,000 clones, around 90% of them singletons. Sequencing was performed on CD4+ or CD8+ T cells sorted from blood, taken in a trial of the OX40 agonist ivuxolimab. All receptors derive from an adult with an advanced solid tumor such as melanoma, head and neck, liver or kidney cancer.

The rearrangement links TRBV28 to TRBJ2-7, with 9 bases fitting TRBD1. After removal of 4 bases from V and 4 bases from J, the junction contained 5 bases not matched to a gene. The CDR3 spans 14 residues. Germline loops: CDR1 MDHEN, CDR2 SYDVKM. CDR3 DNA sequence: TGTGCCAGCAGTTCCCCGACAGGGGGGTACGAGCAGTACTTC. It yields the protein CASSSPTGGYEQYF.

The rearrangement links TRBV28 to TRBJ2-4, with D possibly called TRBD1 or TRBD2 (6 bases each). This CDR3 is built from 16 residues. Trimming pared 7 bases from V and 0 bases from J, leaving 16 bases between. Germline assignment: CDR1 MDHEN and CDR2 SYDVKM. The CDR3 nucleotides read TGTGCCAGCACCTGGGGTGGGGGGCTAGCCAAAAACATTCAGTACTTC. Protein product: CASTWGGGLAKNIQYF.

J is TRBJ2-1 and V is TRBV27, with 10 bases matching TRBD2. J lost 0 bases, V lost 7 bases, and 15 bases had no gene match. The CDR3 spans 19 residues. Per the germline V gene, CDR1 is MNHEY and CDR2 is SMNVEV (reference sequence). Written as DNA, the CDR3 is TGTGCCAGCACAGGAAGACTAGCGGGCAACACACTCTCCTACAATGAGCAGTTCTTC. Residues: CASTGRLAGNTLSYNEQFF.

The CDR3: CASSPTPQDLNTEAFF. CDR3 in DNA: TGTGCCAGCAGTCCCACGCCCCAGGACTTAAACACTGAAGCTTTCTTT. The chain joins TRBV27 to TRBJ1-1; D is unclear. CDR3 size: 16 residues. The ends were cut back, 5 bases at V and 2 bases at J, with 18 bases in the middle. The V gene's germline CDR1 is MNHEY and CDR2 SMNVEV (reference sequence).

The chain uses TRBV6-6 and TRBJ2-7; tentative D call: TRBD2 (5 bases). The CDR3 loop spans 13 amino acids. The V gene's germline CDR1 is MNHNY and CDR2 SVGAGI (reference sequence). V was clipped by 8 bases and J by 2 bases, with 13 bases between them. The CDR3 region has the DNA TGTGCCAGCGCGACGGACTCCGCCTACGAGCAGTACTTC. It specifies CASATDSAYEQYF.

This clone was observed once. V and J are TRBV12-5 and TRBJ2-1, with D unclear. This CDR3 has 14 residues. Trimming stripped 5 bases from V and 3 bases from J, with 11 bases between. Germline assignment: CDR1 LGHNT and CDR2 FRNRAP. This CDR3 reads CASGTGNLYNEQFF. The CDR3 nucleotides read TGTGCTAGTGGTACGGGCAACCTCTACAATGAGCAGTTCTTC. Together with reference TRBV12-5 and TRBJ2-1, the CDR3 gives the full variable domain: DARVTQTPRHKVTEMGQEVTMRCQPILGHNTVFWYRQTMMQGLELLAYFRNRAPLDDSGMPKDRFSAEMPDATLATLKIQPSEPRDSAVYFCASGTGNLYNEQFFGPGTRLTVL.

The V gene is TRBV7-3, the J gene TRBJ2-5; TRBD1 might be the D (6 bases). Germline CDR1 is SGHTA and CDR2 is FQGTGA. V lost 1 base and J lost 3, with 12 bases in between. CDR3 length: 15 amino acids. The CDR3 bases are TGTGCCAGCAGCTTAAGGGGGCAAGCAAAAGAGACCCAGTACTTC. It codes for CASSLRGQAKETQYF.

J is TRBJ2-5 and V is TRBV27; a weak D match, TRBD2 (5 bases). V dropped 0 bases and J dropped 1 base, with 6 bases sitting between them. Germline V lookup: CDR1 MNHEY, CDR2 SMNVEV (reference sequence). The CDR3 consists of 14 residues. The CDR3 DNA sequence: TGTGCCAGCAGTTTATCTACTAGCCAAGAGACCCAGTACTTC. Encoded protein: CASSLSTSQETQYF.

The rearrangement joins TRBV27 to TRBJ2-5; 11 bases align to TRBD2. This CDR3 region has 15 residues. V was pared by 7 bases and J by 6 bases, with 10 bases of the junction left unmatched. Germline V gene data show CDR1 as MNHEY and CDR2 as SMNVEV (reference sequence). CDR3 residues: CASTPTSGSGQTQYF. The CDR3 region has the DNA TGTGCCAGCACCCCCACTAGCGGGAGTGGGCAGACCCAGTACTTC.

Here the CDR3 reads CAWSVRTGGAPEAFF. CDR3 nucleotide sequence: TGTGCCTGGAGTGTACGCACAGGGGGCGCCCCTGAAGCTTTCTTT. The rearrangement uses TRBV30 and TRBJ1-1; 9 nucleotides agree with TRBD1. V was clipped by 0 bases and J by 6 bases; unmatched bases: 8. From germline, CDR1 is GTSNPN and CDR2 SVGIG (reference sequence). The length of the CDR3 is 15 residues.

This chain uses TRBV14 with TRBJ2-7; D ambiguous. Trimming took 4 bases from V and 8 from J, leaving 15 bases between them. Germline CDR1 reads SGHDN; CDR2 reads FVKESK. The CDR3 has 13 residues. The CDR3 here is CASSRSPRSQQYF. The CDR3 nucleotides are TGTGCCAGCAGCCGATCCCCCAGGAGTCAGCAGTACTTC. The variable domain in full, completed from reference TRBV14 and TRBJ2-7, reads EAGVTQFPSHSVIEKGQTVTLRCDPISGHDNLYWYRRVMGKEIKFLLHFVKESKQDESGMPNNRFLAERTGGTYSTLKVQPAELEDSGVYFCASSRSPRSQQYFGPGTRLTVT.

This rearrangement joins TRBV7-3 to TRBJ1-5; TRBD1 aligns across 7 bases. CDR3 size: 14 residues. V lost 6 bases to trimming and J lost 6 bases; unmatched junction nucleotides: 8. From germline, CDR1 is SGHTA and CDR2 FQGTGA. The CDR3 nucleotides are TGTGCCAGCAGAAGAACAGGGGCTGGTCAGCCCCAGCATTTT. Amino acids: CASRRTGAGQPQHF.

J is TRBJ2-3 and V is TRBV2; D remains unclear. The V end lost 4 bases, the J end lost 0 bases, and 8 bases lay between the germline ends. The CDR3 length is 14 residues. Germline V gene sequence: CDR1 SNHLY, CDR2 FYNNEI. The CDR3 loop reads CASSGLPSTDTQYF. In DNA form, the CDR3 reads TGTGCCAGCAGTGGCCTACCCAGCACAGATACGCAGTATTTT.